This passage covers 3 T cell receptor beta chains from one sample sequenced in a study of blood T cells in healthy people across ages (dated by TCRdb to 2015 to 2017). Library construction relied on 5' RACE. Sequenced using an Illumina HiSeq 2500. A second about 7 to 11 cycle PCR used a sample-barcoded 5' primer and a J-beta primer mix. Clones were called with MiXCR by TCRdb after fastp trimmed the public reads at Q25, and only in-frame beta chains were retained. Every CDR3 protein is listed once, alongside the most common genes and DNA of its rows. In all, the sample holds some 700,000 distinct CDR3 sequences, and about 40% of those were seen once. The ten most abundant clones make up around a fifth of the sample. The sequenced material came from blood. These receptors all stem from a woman between 55 and 75 years old in good health.

In this sample, this clonotype turned up many times. The V gene is TRBV5-1, the J gene TRBJ2-7; 9 positions agree with TRBD2. Trimming removed 5 bases from V and 1 base from J; junction bases left unmatched: 4. Germline CDR1 and CDR2: SGHRS and YFSETQ. CDR3 length: 14 amino acids. CDR3 amino acids: CASRPGLASYEQYF. In DNA form, the CDR3 reads TGCGCCAGCAGACCGGGACTAGCTTCCTACGAGCAGTACTTC.

This clonotype has just a few counts. The rearrangement links TRBV27 to TRBJ1-6, with a possible D match to TRBD1 (6 bases). The CDR3 spans 14 residues. The V end lost 4 bases, the J end lost 9 bases, and 13 bases lay between the germline ends. CDR1 is MNHEY, CDR2 SMNVEV, per germline (reference sequence). The CDR3 here is CASSSSGHRSPLHF. In DNA, the CDR3 is TGTGCCAGCAGTTCCTCGGGACACCGTTCACCCCTCCACTTT.

This clonotype was observed a few times. DNA of the CDR3: TGCGCCAGCAGAGGATCCGGTGATGAGCAGTTCTTC. Encoded protein: CASRGSGDEQFF. The chain couples TRBV5-1 to TRBJ2-1; no reliable D call. The germline V gene encodes CDR1 SGHRS and CDR2 YFSETQ. The ends were cut back, 5 bases at V and 8 bases at J, with 11 bases in the middle. The CDR3 is 12 residues long.